Below are 10 T cell receptor beta chains sequenced from a single sample in a study of OX40 agonist ivuxolimab in advanced cancers. The method was immunoSEQ multiplex PCR; TCRdb's version includes in-frame clones alone and lacks a portion of them. The table includes roughly 43,000 clones, about 90% detected once. The specimen was CD4+ or CD8+ T cells sorted from blood, collected in a trial of the OX40 agonist ivuxolimab. All receptors come from an adult with an advanced solid tumor such as melanoma, head and neck, liver or kidney cancer.

This clone has a single count. The gene calls are TRBV15 and TRBJ2-3, with D possibly called TRBD1 or TRBD2 (7 bases each). This CDR3 is 13 amino acids long. CDR1 is LNHNV and CDR2 is YYDKDF in the germline V gene (reference sequence). V was cut by 4 bases and J by 4 bases, with 9 bases left in between. Here the CDR3 reads CATSTGGADTQYF. In DNA form, the CDR3 reads TGTGCCACCAGCACAGGGGGGGCAGATACGCAGTATTTT.

CDR3 sequence: CASARGGPSGNTIYF. The DNA for the CDR3 is TGTGCTAGTGCCAGGGGAGGGCCCTCTGGAAACACCATATATTTT. The V call is TRBV12-5, the J call TRBJ1-3, with D maybe TRBD1 (6 bases). In germline, CDR1 is LGHNT, CDR2 FRNRAP. V was cut by 7 bases and J by 0 bases, with 13 bases left in between. The CDR3 runs 15 residues.

The rearrangement joins TRBV10-3 to TRBJ2-3; the D is unclear. CDR3 length: 12 amino acids. V was cut by 8 bases and J by 8 bases, with 14 bases left in between. CDR1 ENHRY and CDR2 SYGVKD come from the germline V gene. The DNA for the CDR3 is TGTGCCATCGGCCCCGCGGTAGGTACGCAGTATTTT. Its translation is CAIGPAVGTQYF.

The gene calls are TRBV28 and TRBJ1-2, with 8 bases that match TRBD1. The CDR3 has 14 amino acids. The germline CDR1 and CDR2 sequences are MDHEN and SYDVKM. V was pared by 3 bases and J by 5 bases, with 5 bases of the junction left unmatched. The CDR3 DNA reads TGTGCCAGCAGTTTCGGACAGGGAAAATATGGCTACACCTTC. It yields the protein CASSFGQGKYGYTF.

The chain couples TRBV19 to TRBJ2-3, with 13 bases matching TRBD2. After removal of 2 bases from V and 1 base from J, the junction contained 9 bases not matched to a gene. This CDR3 spans 19 amino acids. Germline V gene data show CDR1 as LNHDA and CDR2 as SQIVND (reference sequence). CDR3 in amino acids: CASSIFGLAGVGGTDTQYF. CDR3 coding DNA: TGTGCCAGTAGTATATTCGGACTAGCGGGAGTAGGGGGCACAGATACGCAGTATTTT.

The chain recombines TRBV19 with TRBJ1-1; D gene uncertain. The germline V gene has CDR1 LNHDA and CDR2 SQIVND (reference sequence). The CDR3 runs to 14 residues. V was trimmed by 1 base and J by 2 bases, leaving 8 bases between them. CDR3 sequence: CASSIAAVNTEAFF. Here the CDR3 DNA reads TGTGCCAGTAGTATAGCGGCAGTTAACACTGAAGCTTTCTTT.

The table lists this clone with a count of one. The chain is built from TRBV6-1 and TRBJ1-1, with D possibly being TRBD1 (5 bases). V lost 8 bases and J 11 bases, leaving 21 bases between the germline ends. The CDR3 extends over 13 amino acids. CDR1 and CDR2 (germline): MNHNS, SASEGT. Here the CDR3 reads CASRWDRLSAAFF. The CDR3 DNA reads TGTGCCAGCCGATGGGACCGCCTCTCAGCGGCTTTCTTT.

The chain couples TRBV29-1 to TRBJ2-2; 8 bases fit TRBD1. Per the germline V gene, CDR1 is SQVTM and CDR2 is ANQGSEA. This CDR3 comprises 14 residues. Trimming removed 4 bases from V and 4 bases from J; junction bases left unmatched: 5. The CDR3 nucleotides are TGCAGCGTTGGGGCCACAGGGGGCACCGGGGAGCTGTTTTTT. The encoded protein is CSVGATGGTGELFF.

This clone was observed a single time. The rearrangement joins TRBV13 to TRBJ1-5, with D unresolved. V lost 6 bases to trimming and J lost 4 bases, with 7 bases between them. The germline V gene encodes CDR1 PRHDT and CDR2 FYEKMQ (reference sequence). This CDR3 has 12 amino acids. CDR3 residues: CASSLLNQPQHF. CDR3 bases: TGTGCCAGCAGTTTACTTAATCAGCCCCAGCATTTT.

This chain uses TRBV19 with TRBJ1-2; D is undetermined. Trimming took off 7 bases at V and 2 bases at J, with 17 bases between the two ends. This CDR3 has 15 residues. Germline CDR1 is LNHDA and CDR2 is SQIVND (reference sequence). The CDR3 nucleotides are TGTGCCAGTATTTCTGATCCGGGGTGGAACTATGGCTACACCTTC. This encodes CASISDPGWNYGYTF.